Following are 17 T cell receptor beta chains from one sample sequenced in a study of T-cell memory formation after mild COVID-19. MiXCR was run by TCRdb on the 5' RACE reads, yielding one entry per CDR3 protein. The table shows 250,000 to 300,000 distinct CDR3 sequences, with 16% occurring only once. Material for sequencing was PBMCs or a T cell subset sorted from them (not recorded which). The receptors come from a man younger than 35 who had mild COVID-19 (a few samples of this study predate the infection). Cell type and time point are not known.

This sequence joins TRBV4-1 and TRBJ2-1, with TRBD2 matching over 12 bases. The CDR3 spans 17 residues. Germline CDR1 reads MGHRA; CDR2 reads YSYEKL. V dropped 0 bases and J dropped 8; count of bases not matched to a gene: 8. CDR3 coding DNA: TGCGCCAGCAGCCAAGAAGGACAGCTAGCGGGGGGGTATGAGCAGTTCTTC. Its translation: CASSQEGQLAGGYEQFF.

This clonotype was seen only a few times. The chain uses TRBV2 and TRBJ1-1, with unresolved D. V was shortened by 7 bases and J by 3 bases, with 12 bases between the two germline ends. Germline V gene lookup returns CDR1 SNHLY and CDR2 FYNNEI. The CDR3 runs to 13 residues. The CDR3 DNA reads TGTGCCAGCATTCTGGGGTGGGACACTGAAGCTTTCTTT. Encoded protein: CASILGWDTEAFF.

The J gene is TRBJ2-4, the V gene TRBV5-5, with 7 bases matching TRBD1. The germline V gene has CDR1 SGHKS and CDR2 YYEKEE (reference sequence). The CDR3 is made up of 15 amino acids. Trimming at V came to 4 bases and at J to 3 bases, leaving 7 bases not matched to a gene. CDR3: CASSHQGDGKNIQYF. In DNA, the CDR3 is TGTGCCAGCAGCCACCAGGGGGACGGCAAAAACATTCAGTACTTC.

This clonotype was observed at least ten times. The V gene is TRBV5-1, the J gene TRBJ2-1, with D possibly matching TRBD2 (5 bases). The germline gives CDR1 SGHRS, CDR2 YFSETQ. Trimming left V 1 base short and J 7 bases short, with 12 bases between. The CDR3 extends over 14 amino acids. DNA of the CDR3: TGCGCCAGCAGCTTGCGAGTAGGCGGGAATGAGCAGTTCTTC. Its translation is CASSLRVGGNEQFF.

This clonotype was seen a few times. The V gene is TRBV4-2, the J gene TRBJ2-3; D gene unclear. Germline V gene data show CDR1 as LGHNA and CDR2 as YNFKEQ. Trimming took off 0 bases at V and 4 bases at J, with 11 bases between the two ends. The CDR3 is 15 residues long. The CDR3 coding sequence is TGTGCCAGCAGCCAAGACCCACCCATTCCAGATACGCAGTATTTT. It specifies CASSQDPPIPDTQYF.

The rearrangement joins TRBV27 to TRBJ2-2; 10 bases line up with TRBD1. The CDR3 consists of 15 residues. Losses at the gene ends were 8 bases for V and 7 bases for J; bases not matched to a gene: 10. Germline lookup yields CDR1 MNHEY and CDR2 SMNVEV (reference sequence). The CDR3 is CASHRGTGVIGELFF. In nucleotides, the CDR3 is TGTGCCAGCCACCGCGGGACAGGGGTTATCGGGGAGCTGTTTTTT.

This clonotype has at least ten counts. This sequence joins TRBV20-1 and TRBJ2-7, with D uncertain. V dropped 3 bases and J dropped 9 bases, with 12 bases sitting between them. Germline V CDR1 and CDR2: DFQATT, SNEGSKA (reference sequence). This CDR3 is 11 amino acids long. CDR3 protein: CSASADSGQYV. The DNA for the CDR3 is TGCAGTGCTAGCGCTGACTCGGGGCAGTACGTC.

There are a few counts of this clonotype. This chain connects TRBV12-3 or TRBV12-4 to TRBJ1-5; tentatively, D is TRBD1 (6 bases). V lost 4 bases, J lost 6 bases, and 19 bases lay in between. The CDR3 sequence is 16 residues long. The CDR3 spells CASSSTRGGASQPQHF. CDR3 nucleotide sequence: TGTGCCAGCAGTTCCACCCGCGGGGGCGCATCTCAGCCCCAGCATTTT.

This clonotype was counted ten times or more. The V gene is TRBV5-5, the J gene TRBJ2-2; 11 positions match TRBD1. The CDR3 sequence is 14 residues long. The germline CDR1 and CDR2 sequences are SGHKS and YYEKEE (reference sequence). J lost 0 bases, V lost 10 bases, and 2 bases had no gene match. CDR3 region: CAAGQGANTGELFF. DNA of the CDR3: TGTGCCGCGGGACAGGGGGCGAACACCGGGGAGCTGTTTTTT.

The sample holds a few counts of this clonotype. This chain connects TRBV7-2 to TRBJ1-3; D ambiguous. CDR1 and CDR2 (germline): SGHTA, FQGNSA. The ends were cut back, 0 bases at V and 4 bases at J, with 4 bases in the middle. The length of the CDR3 is 13 residues. The CDR3 is CASSLAGGNTIYF. The CDR3 DNA reads as TGTGCCAGCAGCTTAGCAGGCGGAAACACCATATATTTT.

This clonotype turned up a few times. The V and J genes are TRBV5-6 and TRBJ1-1, with 11 bases lining up with TRBD1. The CDR3 length is 16 residues. Germline CDR1 SGHDT, CDR2 YYEEEE. The V and J ends lost 4 bases and 5 bases, in that order; junction bases with no gene match: 10. The chain's CDR3 is CASSLAGQGAWTEAFF. CDR3 nucleotides: TGTGCCAGCAGCCTTGCTGGACAGGGGGCCTGGACTGAAGCTTTCTTT.

In its sample, this clonotype was seen a few times. The J gene is TRBJ1-1, the V gene TRBV7-9; 10 bases align to TRBD1. V was clipped by 7 bases and J by 4 bases; unmatched bases: 3. This CDR3 is built from 13 residues. The germline CDR1 and CDR2 sequences are SEHNR and FQNEAQ (reference sequence). The CDR3 nucleotides read TGTGCCAGCATGCGGACAGGGGGCACTGAAGCTTTCTTT. This translates into CASMRTGGTEAFF.

This clonotype was seen more than once but under ten times. V gene TRBV6-2 or TRBV6-3 combines with J gene TRBJ2-1; no reliable D call. The CDR3 length is 11 residues. Trimming took off 4 bases at V and 5 bases at J, with 3 bases between the two ends. The germline V gene encodes CDR1 MNHEY and CDR2 SVGEGT. The CDR3: CASSSHNEQFF. For the CDR3, the DNA is TGTGCCAGCAGTTCCCACAATGAGCAGTTCTTC.

The CDR3 spells CASSDPGQSYEQYV. CDR3 nucleotide sequence: TGTGCCAGCAGTGATCCGGGACAGTCCTACGAGCAGTACGTC. V gene TRBV2 combines with J gene TRBJ2-7; 7 bases line up with TRBD1. V lost 3 bases and J lost 1; bases outside the gene matches: 3. The germline V gene has CDR1 SNHLY and CDR2 FYNNEI. The CDR3 sequence is 14 residues long.

This clonotype occurred a few times. This chain uses TRBV4-1 with TRBJ1-1; D is possibly TRBD1 (6 bases). Trimming shortened V by 5 bases and J by 1 base, and 11 bases separated the two germline ends. Germline lookup yields CDR1 MGHRA and CDR2 YSYEKL. The length of the CDR3 is 14 residues. The CDR3, as DNA: TGCGCCAGCAGCACAGAAGGGGGGAACACTGAAGCTTTCTTT. Translating it yields CASSTEGGNTEAFF.

This clonotype showed up just a few times. This sequence joins TRBV18 and TRBJ1-4; D gene uncertain. The CDR3 totals 14 residues. V was shortened by 3 bases and J by 6 bases, with 11 bases between the two germline ends. Looked up from germline, CDR1 is KGHSH and CDR2 is LQKENI. CDR3 protein: CASSPMNGYEKLFF. CDR3 nucleotides: TGTGCCAGCTCACCGATGAACGGGTATGAAAAACTGTTTTTT. Variable domain in full (rest from reference TRBV18 and TRBJ1-4): NAGVMQNPRHLVRRRGQEARLRCSPMKGHSHVYWYRQLPEEGLKFMVYLQKENIIDESGMPKERFSAEFPKEGPSILRIQQVVRGDSAAYFCASSPMNGYEKLFFGSGTQLSVL.

The chain employs TRBV6-5 and TRBJ2-5; D unclear. Trimming stripped 6 bases from V and 2 bases from J, with 16 bases between. This CDR3 has 15 residues. Germline assignment: CDR1 MNHEY and CDR2 SVGAGI. DNA for the CDR3: TGTGCCAGCAGCCTGTCTGGCGGAGTTCAAGAGACCCAGTACTTC. This translates into CASSLSGGVQETQYF.